This TCR beta chain was obtained from a study of Ad26.COV2.S vaccination and SARS-CoV-2 variants. Notes on the study in general: Reported findings describe substantial breadth in spike-specific CD8+ and CD4+ T cell responses following vaccination. In TCR breadth and depth analyses, total T cell responses may have been underestimated.

A note on this clone: Its antigen remains unidentified.

CDR3 length equals 14 residues. The germline gives CDR1 SGDLS, CDR2 YYNGEE. V was shortened by 0 bases and J by 5 bases, with 11 bases between the two germline ends. Sequenced by immunoSEQ multiplex PCR; TCRdb stores in-frame clones only, minus some. The table shows over 110,000 clones, with roughly 85% occurring only once. This TCR was sampled from a human donor who had recovered from COVID-19. The genes are TRBV9 and TRBJ2-5; D is perhaps TRBD1 (6 bases). Specimen: peripheral blood, collected after recovery from COVID-19. Here the CDR3 reads CASSVDRVSETQYF. The CDR3 DNA is TGTGCCAGCAGCGTAGACAGGGTTTCGGAGACCCAGTACTTC.